This entry is about one T cell receptor beta chain. Per the original data handling: By means of reference gene primer amplification, nucleated cell counts were estimated. The assay was immunoSEQ multiplex PCR, and TCRdb's table has in-frame clones only and misses some. The DNA was the basis for D and trimming; V, J and clone size are from that table. The sample has 120,000 or so clones, approximately 87% seen once. Germline CDR1 reads SGHRS; CDR2 reads YFSETQ. V shed 3 bases, J shed 5 bases, and the junction held 11 bases outside the gene matches. This CDR3 region has 18 residues. This specimen comes from a study of blood T cell repertoires in COVID-19. As for the study in general: Some COVID-19 samples were acute and others convalescent; all came from the United States, Italy and Spain. T cells, B-cell-depleted T cells, or PBMCs provided the cDNA or gDNA that served as material.

Sequenced: peripheral blood. This rearrangement joins TRBV5-1 to TRBJ2-2; 12 bases are shared with TRBD2. The sequence was collected from a man over 45 with acute or convalescent COVID-19. CDR3 DNA sequence: TGCGCCAGCAGCTCCGGGACTAGCGGGCTCGTGGGGACCGGGGAGCTGTTTTTT. Translated: CASSSGTSGLVGTGELFF.